These T cell receptor beta chains were read from a single sample in a study of T cell responses to AZD1222 COVID-19 vaccine. Repertoires were generated with immunoSEQ multiplex PCR, while TCRdb's copy carries only in-frame clones and drops some. The sample includes about 130,000 clones, around 90% of them seen just once. Sequences were derived from peripheral blood, sampled 28 days after the second AZD1222 dose. The origin of the receptors is an adult who received the AZD1222 COVID-19 vaccine. CDR3s include the opening cysteine and the closing phenylalanine or tryptophan. A D gene is named only where the DNA matches it firmly. Clone size is shown for a subset of rows, as once, few, many or a class of expanded clone.

-,-,TRBJ1-2,TRBV28,TGTGCCAGCAGTTTTGCCGACCGGTTGGTTGGCTACACCTTC,CASSFADRLVGYTF
-,-,TRBJ1-3,TRBV7-8,TGTGCCAGCAGCCCGGGGGCAGCCGGAAACACCATATATTTT,CASSPGAAGNTIYF
TRBD1,once,TRBJ1-1,TRBV3-1/TRBV3-2,TGTGCCAGCAGCCAAAGGCCCTCCCGGACAGGGATGAACACTGAAGCTTTCTTT,CASSQRPSRTGMNTEAFF
-,-,TRBJ1-1,TRBV29-1,TGCAGCGTTGAAAGGACACCCAACACTGAAGCTTTCTTT,CSVERTPNTEAFF
TRBD2,-,TRBJ2-5,TRBV7-8,TGTGCCAGCAGCTTGGGACTAGCGGGGGGGCAAGACCAGTACTTC,CASSLGLAGGQDQYF
-,-,TRBJ2-2,TRBV6-6,TGTGCCAGCAGTTACTCGAGAGACACCGGGGAGCTGTTTTTT,CASSYSRDTGELFF
-,-,TRBJ2-7,TRBV5-1,TGCGCCAGCAGCTTGGATGGGCCAGCGACTACCTACGAGCAGTACTTC,CASSLDGPATTYEQYF
TRBD2,-,TRBJ2-5,TRBV6-5,TGTGCCAGCAGTTACCCCAGCGGGAGGGCCCCAAAGACCCAGTACTTC,CASSYPSGRAPKTQYF
-,-,TRBJ2-2,TRBV9,TGTGCCAGCAGCCCCCGGGCCCTAAGGGCTTTCGGGGAGCTGTTTTTT,CASSPRALRAFGELFF
-,once,TRBJ2-7,TRBV5-4,TGTGCCAGCAGCTTGGGGACAGAGACCGCCTACGAGCAGTACTTC,CASSLGTETAYEQYF
-,-,TRBJ1-2,TRBV3-1/TRBV3-2,TGTGCCAGCAGCCAAGCGGCCAGTAACTATGGCTACACCTTC,CASSQAASNYGYTF
-,once,TRBJ2-6,TRBV7-9,TGTGCCAGCTATGGCGTACGACCATCCTCTGGGGCCAACGTCCTGACTTTC,CASYGVRPSSGANVLTF
-,-,TRBJ2-2,TRBV4-3,TGCGCCAGCAGCCAAGATTGGCGGGGTTCCGGGGAGCTGTTTTTT,CASSQDWRGSGELFF
TRBD2,-,TRBJ2-1,TRBV30,TGTGCCTGGAGGAGGGGAGGGAGCAATGAGCAGTTCTTC,CAWRRGGSNEQFF
TRBD1,-,TRBJ1-6,TRBV19,TGTGCCAGCTCGGGACAGTACTATAATTCACCCCTCCACTTT,CASSGQYYNSPLHF
-,few,TRBJ1-5,TRBV24-1,TGTGCCACCAGTGATTTTGGAGGGGAGGGGTATCAGCCCCAGCATTTT,CATSDFGGEGYQPQHF
TRBD1,-,TRBJ1-4,TRBV29-1,TGCAGCGTTGAGGTCGACAGGGGGTCTGAAAAACTGTTTTTT,CSVEVDRGSEKLFF
-,-,TRBJ2-1,TRBV6-5,TGTGCCAGCAGCCAGAGAATTTCAGATGAGCAGTTCTTC,CASSQRISDEQFF
-,few,TRBJ1-6,TRBV7-9,TGTGCCAGCAGCTTTGGAAGGGACTCACCCCTCCACTTT,CASSFGRDSPLHF
TRBD1,-,TRBJ2-6,TRBV4-3,TGCGCCAGCAGCCAGGGAACAGGGGCTGGGGCCAACGTCCTGACTTTC,CASSQGTGAGANVLTF
-,-,TRBJ2-7,TRBV11-3,TGTGCCAGCAGCCGTCTCACGAGCTACGAGCAGTACTTC,CASSRLTSYEQYF
-,-,TRBJ1-3,TRBV5-6,TGTGCCAGCAGCTTGGACAGTTACTCTGGAAACACCATATATTTT,CASSLDSYSGNTIYF
TRBD2,-,TRBJ2-3,TRBV14,TGTGCCAGCAGCAGAGGACTGACTAGCGGGAGTGGAACAGATACGCAGTATTTT,CASSRGLTSGSGTDTQYF
-,-,TRBJ1-1,TRBV30,TGTGCCTGGGGGGCAGGGGTCACTGAAGCTTTCTTT,CAWGAGVTEAFF
-,few,TRBJ1-5,TRBV2,TGTGCCACCAACCGGGACCTACAGCAGCCCCAGCATTTT,CATNRDLQQPQHF
-,-,TRBJ1-1,TRBV20-1,TGCAGTGCTAGAATGAGGACTGAAGCTTTCTTT,CSARMRTEAFF
-,-,TRBJ2-1,TRBV6-5,TGTGCCAGCAGTTACCCCGCGGCTAACAATGAGCAGTTCTTC,CASSYPAANNEQFF
-,-,TRBJ1-1,TRBV18,TGTGCCAGCTCACCGAACAGGGACACTGAAGCTTTCTTT,CASSPNRDTEAFF
-,-,TRBJ1-1,TRBV9,TGTGCCAGCAGCGTAGAAGGGAACACTGAAGCTTTCTTT,CASSVEGNTEAFF
-,-,TRBJ1-6,TRBV27,TGTGCCAGCAGTGACAGAGATTCACCCCTCCACTTT,CASSDRDSPLHF
TRBD2,-,TRBJ2-7,TRBV4-2,TGTGCCAGCAGCCTAGCGCTAGCGGGTTCGGAGCCCTACGAGCAGTACTTC,CASSLALAGSEPYEQYF
-,-,TRBJ1-6,TRBV27,TGTGCCAGCAGCCGTACCGCAACAGGGCCAGTTTCACCCCTCCACTTT,CASSRTATGPVSPLHF
-,-,TRBJ1-1,TRBV12-3/TRBV12-4,TGTGCCAGCGGTGGCGGGTTCGGCACTGAAGCTTTCTTT,CASGGGFGTEAFF
-,-,TRBJ1-3,TRBV24-1,TGTGCCACCAGTGCGGGGATCGGAAACACCATATATTTT,CATSAGIGNTIYF
-,-,TRBJ2-5,TRBV21-1,TGTGCCAGCAAGCGGGGGCAGCGGTGGTACCAAGAGACCCAGTACTTC,CASKRGQRWYQETQYF
TRBD2,-,TRBJ2-1,TRBV7-9,TGTGCCAGCAGCCCACTGGGACTAGCGGGAACTCCCTCTCAAAATGAGCAGTTCTTC,CASSPLGLAGTPSQNEQFF
-,-,TRBJ2-3,TRBV10-3,TGTGCCATCAGTGAGTCGGCGACGGGGTCCCCAGATACGCAGTATTTT,CAISESATGSPDTQYF
-,-,TRBJ1-1,TRBV2,TGTGCCAGCAGTGTCGCAAGGAACACTGAAGCTTTCTTT,CASSVARNTEAFF
TRBD1,-,TRBJ1-5,TRBV9,TGTGCCAGCAGCGCGGACAGGGGTAGTCAGCCCCAGCATTTT,CASSADRGSQPQHF
-,-,TRBJ2-1,TRBV27,TGTGCCAGCAGTCTCCGGGAGCCCAGGCACAATGAGCAGTTCTTC,CASSLREPRHNEQFF
-,once,TRBJ1-2,TRBV7-8,TGTGCCAGCAGCTCGGGGTTGGGGGCGTATGGCTACACCTTC,CASSSGLGAYGYTF
-,-,TRBJ1-3,TRBV28,TGTGCCAGCAGTTCCCCGGGCGTCTGGGAAAACACCATATATTTT,CASSSPGVWENTIYF
-,once,TRBJ2-1,TRBV3-1/TRBV3-2,TGTGCCAGCAGCCGAGGGGCGGGGCTCTACAATGAGCAGTTCTTC,CASSRGAGLYNEQFF
TRBD2,-,TRBJ2-2,TRBV19,TGTGCCAGTAACGGGGCGGCTGGACCGGGGGGCGGGGAGCTGTTTTTT,CASNGAAGPGGGELFF
-,-,TRBJ2-3,TRBV18,TGTGCCAGCTCACCAGACGGGCGGACAGATACGCAGTATTTT,CASSPDGRTDTQYF
-,-,TRBJ2-7,TRBV1,TGCACCAGCAGCCAAGGGGGGGCTAGCGGGAACGAGCAGTACTTC,CTSSQGGASGNEQYF
-,-,TRBJ1-5,TRBV7-8,TGTGCCAGCAGCTTGGTTCCGGCGACGTATAGCAATCAGCCCCAGCATTTT,CASSLVPATYSNQPQHF
-,-,TRBJ2-2,TRBV3-1/TRBV3-2,TGTGCCAGCAGCCCGGTATCCGGGACTCGGCCCGGGGAGCTGTTTTTT,CASSPVSGTRPGELFF
-,-,TRBJ2-7,TRBV10-1,TGCGCCAGCAGTGGACAGGACTCCTACGAGCAGTACTTC,CASSGQDSYEQYF
-,-,TRBJ1-2,TRBV30,TGTGCCTGGAATCCCGACACGCACGGGAATGGCTACACCTTC,CAWNPDTHGNGYTF
TRBD2,-,TRBJ2-7,TRBV13,TGTGCCAGCAGCGTCCTTTCCGGGAGGACGGGATACGAGCAGTACTTC,CASSVLSGRTGYEQYF
-,-,TRBJ1-3,TRBV18,TGTGCCAGCTCACCACAGGGAACCGGGCGAAACACCATATATTTT,CASSPQGTGRNTIYF
TRBD1,-,TRBJ1-6,TRBV28,TGTGCCAGCAGGACAGGGAGCTCCTATAATTCACCCCTCCACTTT,CASRTGSSYNSPLHF
TRBD1,-,TRBJ2-7,TRBV5-6,TGTGCCAGCAGCTGGGGGACAGGGGGCGAGCAGTACTTC,CASSWGTGGEQYF
-,-,TRBJ1-1,TRBV4-2,TGTGCCAGCAGCCAAGGACCAAGGGAAAACACTGAAGCTTTCTTT,CASSQGPRENTEAFF
-,-,TRBJ2-2,TRBV5-1,TGCGCCAGCAGCTTTAGCGGGAACACCGGGGAGCTGTTTTTT,CASSFSGNTGELFF